These 23 T cell receptor beta chains came from one sample sequenced in a study of T-cell memory formation after mild COVID-19. TCRdb reanalysed the 5' RACE reads using MiXCR and keeps one entry per CDR3 protein. The sample includes roughly 220,000 distinct CDR3 sequences, just over 9.5% of them seen just once. Sequencing used PBMCs or a T cell subset sorted from them (not recorded which). All receptors come from a young man who had mild COVID-19 (a few samples of this study predate the infection). Cell type and time point are not known.

The rearrangement links TRBV29-1 to TRBJ1-1; TRBD1 matches at 8 bases. Looked up from germline, CDR1 is SQVTM and CDR2 is ANQGSEA. V trimming: 4 bases; J trimming: 1 base; junction bases outside the gene matches: 2. The CDR3 totals 13 residues. CDR3 DNA sequence: TGCAGCGTTGTAGGGACAGGGAACACTGAAGCTTTCTTT. This codes for CSVVGTGNTEAFF.

Many counts were recorded for this clonotype. The rearrangement uses TRBV20-1 and TRBJ1-5; TRBD1 matches 7 bases. Germline values: CDR1 DFQATT, CDR2 SNEGSKA (reference sequence). This CDR3 region has 13 residues. After removal of 6 bases from V and 3 bases from J, the junction contained 5 bases not matched to a gene. CDR3 residues: CSAPGQINQPQHF. CDR3 nucleotide sequence: TGCAGTGCCCCGGGACAGATCAATCAGCCCCAGCATTTT.

This clonotype came up once. The chain combines TRBV5-1 with TRBJ2-3; D is unclear. Germline values: CDR1 SGHRS, CDR2 YFSETQ. V lost 0 bases to trimming and J lost 0 bases, with 11 bases between them. This CDR3 spans 16 amino acids. The CDR3 loop is CASSLAAATSTDTQYF. CDR3 nucleotide sequence: TGCGCCAGCAGCTTGGCTGCAGCCACTAGCACAGATACGCAGTATTTT.

The sample holds a few counts of this clonotype. The rearrangement uses TRBV4-2 and TRBJ2-7; D may be TRBD1 or TRBD2 (5 bases each). Germline-derived CDR1 and CDR2 are LGHNA and YNFKEQ. The CDR3 is 13 residues long. V was pared by 0 bases and J by 10 bases, with 13 bases between. The CDR3 loop is CASSQDLGTPQYV. CDR3 sequence (DNA): TGTGCCAGCAGCCAAGACTTAGGGACCCCCCAGTACGTC.

In its sample, this clonotype was seen a few times. This sequence joins TRBV4-3 and TRBJ2-1; no definite D call. Trimming removed 0 bases at V and 0 bases at J, with 6 bases between. The germline gives CDR1 LGHNA, CDR2 YSLEER. The CDR3 is made up of 15 amino acids. As DNA, the CDR3 is TGCGCCAGCAGCCAAGATTTCGACTCCTACAATGAGCAGTTCTTC. Protein product: CASSQDFDSYNEQFF.

The chain is built from TRBV7-2 and TRBJ1-2; 7 positions match TRBD1. Germline CDR1 is SGHTA and CDR2 is FQGNSA. The trim removed 5 bases at V and 8 bases at J, leaving 17 bases unmatched. This CDR3 has 16 residues. CDR3 residues: CASSREFRQGGSGYTF. CDR3 nucleotides: TGTGCCAGCAGCCGAGAATTTAGACAGGGAGGAAGCGGCTACACCTTC. Together with reference TRBV7-2 and TRBJ1-2, the CDR3 gives the full variable domain: GAGVSQSPSNKVTEKGKDVELRCDPISGHTALYWYRQSLGQGLEFLIYFQGNSAPDKSGLPSDRFSAERTGGSVSTLTIQRTQQEDSAVYLCASSREFRQGGSGYTFGSGTRLTVV.

This clonotype was observed many times. CDR3 residues: CASSLAPGSTDTQYF. CDR3 in DNA: TGTGCCAGCAGCTTAGCGCCAGGGTCCACAGATACGCAGTATTTT. The chain recombines TRBV11-2 with TRBJ2-3; a possible D gene is TRBD1 (5 bases). The CDR3 is 15 residues long. V was clipped by 1 base and J by 2 bases, with 10 bases between them. CDR1 and CDR2 (germline): SGHAT, FQNNGV.

J is TRBJ2-7 and V is TRBV29-1; 9 positions match TRBD1. In germline, CDR1 is SQVTM, CDR2 ANQGSEA. V dropped 4 bases and J dropped 2; count of bases not matched to a gene: 6. CDR3 length: 14 residues. This chain's CDR3 is CSVGWDRVAYEQYF. CDR3 nucleotide sequence: TGCAGCGTTGGCTGGGACAGGGTGGCCTACGAGCAGTACTTC.

This clonotype was recorded a few times. CDR3 bases: TGTGCCAGCAGCTCAGGGGGCGCGAATACTGAAGCTTTCTTT. Amino acid sequence: CASSSGGANTEAFF. The rearrangement links TRBV3-1 to TRBJ1-1, with TRBD1 matching 8 bases. The CDR3 is 14 amino acids. Unmatched junction bases numbered 7, after V lost 5 bases and J lost 5 bases. The V gene's germline CDR1 is LGHDT and CDR2 YNNKEL (reference sequence).

The V and J genes are TRBV7-2 and TRBJ1-5; D possibly corresponds to TRBD1 (6 bases). The germline gives CDR1 SGHTA, CDR2 FQGNSA. V was clipped by 5 bases and J by 5 bases, with 16 bases between them. The CDR3 totals 15 residues. The CDR3 here is CASSTNTGQDQPQHF. The CDR3 DNA follows: TGTGCCAGCAGCACAAATACAGGGCAAGATCAGCCCCAGCATTTT.

This clonotype occurred a few times. The V and J genes are TRBV4-1 and TRBJ2-1; TRBD2 agrees at 7 bases. V was clipped by 1 base and J by 4 bases; unmatched bases: 7. CDR1 MGHRA and CDR2 YSYEKL come from the germline V gene. CDR3 length: 16 amino acids. The CDR3 DNA sequence: TGCGCCAGCAGCCAAGTTTCCGGGCGGGGGTACAATGAGCAGTTCTTC. This encodes CASSQVSGRGYNEQFF.

A single count supports this clonotype. Just one base apart from a much larger clone, this may be a read error. The CDR3 nucleotides are TGTGCCAGCAGCTTTTACAGGTTCACAGATACGCAGTATTTT. The encoded protein is CASSFYRFTDTQYF. J is TRBJ2-3 and V is TRBV7-2; TRBD1 is a possible D gene (5 bases). V lost 3 bases and J 2 bases, leaving 9 bases between the germline ends. The CDR3 has 14 residues. Germline values: CDR1 SGHTA, CDR2 FQGNSA. The full variable domain, in which reference TRBV7-2 and TRBJ2-3 provide the parts outside the CDR3, is GAGVSQSPSNKVTEKGKDVELRCDPISGHTALYWYRQSLGQGLEFLIYFQGNSAPDKSGLPSDRFSAERTGGSVSTLTIQRTQQEDSAVYLCASSFYRFTDTQYFGPGTRLTVL.

This clonotype was seen more than once but under ten times. This rearrangement joins TRBV5-1 to TRBJ1-2; 7 nucleotides match TRBD1. V gave up 4 bases and J gave up 12 bases; unmatched junction bases: 9. The CDR3 covers 12 residues. CDR1 is SGHRS and CDR2 is YFSETQ in the germline V gene. The CDR3 bases are TGCGCCAGCAGCCCGGGGGACAGACCGGACACCTTC. As protein: CASSPGDRPDTF.

CDR3 in DNA: TGTGCCAGCAGCTTGGAGATCGGAAACACCATATATTTT. It encodes CASSLEIGNTIYF. The J gene is TRBJ1-3, the V gene TRBV5-6; D is ambiguous. Trimming removed 0 bases from V and 4 bases from J, with 5 bases in between. The V gene's germline CDR1 is SGHDT and CDR2 YYEEEE. The CDR3 runs to 13 residues.

Only a few counts were recorded for this clonotype. The gene calls are TRBV5-1 and TRBJ2-2; D is perhaps TRBD2 (6 bases). The CDR3 has 14 amino acids. Trimming took off 6 bases at V and 7 bases at J, with 16 bases between the two ends. Per germline, CDR1 SGHRS and CDR2 YFSETQ. CDR3 DNA: TGCGCCAGCACCAGTACTAGCCAGGGCGGGGAGCTGTTTTTT. Translation gives CASTSTSQGGELFF.

This clonotype occurred many times. V gene TRBV4-3 combines with J gene TRBJ2-4, with D perhaps matching TRBD1 (5 bases). The CDR3 is made up of 14 amino acids. The germline V gene has CDR1 LGHNA and CDR2 YSLEER. Between the trimmed V and J ends, which lost 4 bases and 5 bases, there was a span of 12 bases. The CDR3 DNA follows: TGCGCCAGCAGCCTCGAAGGGGCGGAAAACATTCAGTACTTC. Amino acid sequence: CASSLEGAENIQYF.

Many counts were recorded for this clonotype. This sequence joins TRBV5-1 and TRBJ1-3; 7 bases match TRBD1. Germline values: CDR1 SGHRS, CDR2 YFSETQ. The V gene end was trimmed by 4 bases and the J gene end by 4 bases; junction bases not matched to a gene: 5. The CDR3 spans 14 residues. Here the CDR3 reads CASSPRDRGNTIYF. In DNA form, the CDR3 reads TGCGCCAGCAGCCCCCGGGACAGAGGAAACACCATATATTTT.

This clonotype was found many times. In DNA, the CDR3 is TGTGCCAGCAGCCGGGAAAGCGGGGGGAATTACAATGAGCAGTTCTTC. Its translation: CASSRESGGNYNEQFF. The chain links TRBV7-8 to TRBJ2-1; TRBD2 aligns across 9 bases. Losses at the gene ends were 5 bases for V and 4 bases for J; bases not matched to a gene: 9. This CDR3 has 16 residues. The V gene's germline CDR1 is SGHVS and CDR2 FQNEAQ.

This sequence joins TRBV6-1 and TRBJ1-5; 7 bases are shared with TRBD1. Trimming removed 1 base from V and 4 bases from J; junction bases left unmatched: 4. The CDR3 runs to 15 residues. CDR1 and CDR2 (germline): MNHNS, SASEGT. The CDR3 nucleotides read TGTGCCAGCAGTGAAGTAGGGACAGCGAATCAGCCCCAGCATTTT. Residues: CASSEVGTANQPQHF.

This chain connects TRBV7-6 to TRBJ1-6; D unresolved. V lost 1 base and J 14 bases, leaving 18 bases between the germline ends. From germline, CDR1 is SGHVS and CDR2 FNYEAQ. The CDR3 runs to 15 residues. Here the CDR3 DNA reads TGTGCCAGCAGCTTAGGTCCGGATAGATACCTCTCCCTCCACTTT. Its protein product is CASSLGPDRYLSLHF.

This clonotype was seen at least ten times. The V gene is TRBV6-5, the J gene TRBJ2-5; 7 bases match TRBD2. CDR1 and CDR2 (germline): MNHEY, SVGAGI. This CDR3 region has 13 residues. V shed 0 bases, J shed 5 bases, and the junction held 0 bases outside the gene matches. The chain's CDR3 is CASSYSRGETQYF. In DNA form, the CDR3 reads TGTGCCAGCAGTTACTCGCGGGGGGAGACCCAGTACTTC.

The chain combines TRBV14 with TRBJ2-2; D tentatively reads TRBD1 or TRBD2 (5 bases each). Trimming stripped 4 bases from V and 3 bases from J, with 15 bases between. Germline assignment: CDR1 SGHDN and CDR2 FVKESK. CDR3 length equals 16 residues. The CDR3 protein is CASSPLGTADTGELFF. DNA for the CDR3: TGTGCCAGCAGCCCCCTCGGGACCGCGGACACCGGGGAGCTGTTTTTT. Full variable domain (missing parts from reference TRBV14 and TRBJ2-2): EAGVTQFPSHSVIEKGQTVTLRCDPISGHDNLYWYRRVMGKEIKFLLHFVKESKQDESGMPNNRFLAERTGGTYSTLKVQPAELEDSGVYFCASSPLGTADTGELFFGEGSRLTVL.

The table lists this clonotype with a few counts. The J gene is TRBJ2-5, the V gene TRBV12-3 or TRBV12-4, with D perhaps matching TRBD2 (5 bases). The CDR3 is made up of 13 amino acids. Trimming took off 7 bases at V and 3 bases at J, with 12 bases between the two ends. CDR3 DNA: TGTGCCAGCACCATAAGCGGTAAAGAGACCCAGTACTTC. Protein product: CASTISGKETQYF.